This T cell receptor beta chain originates from a study of vaccination and CD4 T cells after COVID-19. On this clonotype: Its antigen is still unknown.

Indicated time point: late sampling 161 to 241 days after vaccination in a few convalescent patients. Treatment reported: roughly nine-day PBMC culture with coronavirus spike peptide pools or control peptides (ViraFEST assay). CDR1 DFQATT and CDR2 SNEGSKA come from the germline V gene (reference sequence). V was pared by 3 bases and J by 0 bases, with 14 bases of the junction left unmatched. The CDR3 is 19 residues long. The Oncomine TCR Beta short-read assay was what sequenced the DNA obtained from cultured CD4+ T cells. TCRdb used MiXCR to reprocess the PCR reads, holding one entry per CDR3 protein. In the table there are about 17,000 distinct CDR3 sequences, around 50% of which are singletons.

The rearrangement uses TRBV20-1 and TRBJ2-3; 11 bases line up with TRBD2. The sequencing here drew on CD4+ T cells from blood, cultured in vitro, taken about 7 months after SARS-CoV-2 vaccination. This clonotype was obtained from a human donor who had recovered from COVID-19. The CDR3 is CSASPTGTSGHASTDTQYF. CDR3 DNA: TGCAGTGCTAGCCCCACCGGGACTAGCGGACACGCTAGCACAGATACGCAGTATTTT.